Listed below are T cell receptor beta chains from one sample, sequenced in a study of beta chain features in type 1 diabetes. Assay: immunoSEQ multiplex PCR; the TCRdb copy retains only in-frame clones and omits some. The sample has 250,000 to 300,000 clones, over 11% seen once. Source material: naive CD4+ T cells from blood. These receptors were obtained from a man aged 25 to 40 with type 1 diabetes. Both conserved end residues are trimmed from each CDR3. Fields, in order: CDR3 protein, J gene, V gene.

CDR3 protein: ATSRPPGGYT
J gene: TRBJ1-2
V gene: TRBV15

CDR3 protein: ASSPGQANTEAF
J gene: TRBJ1-1
V gene: TRBV28

CDR3 protein: ASSLSSGRAGETQY
J gene: TRBJ2-5
V gene: TRBV7-2

CDR3 protein: ASSIRADTQY
J gene: TRBJ2-3
V gene: TRBV19

CDR3 protein: ASSSSQEVGYEQY
J gene: TRBJ2-7
V gene: TRBV5-1

CDR3 protein: ASSLAPQSTDTQY
J gene: TRBJ2-3
V gene: TRBV7-2

CDR3 protein: ASSYPGTVSGRGQY
J gene: TRBJ2-7
V gene: TRBV21-1

CDR3 protein: ASSLPSAGQGVGNEQF
J gene: TRBJ2-1
V gene: TRBV7-8

CDR3 protein: ASVSGVAGGPGTDTQY
J gene: TRBJ2-3
V gene: TRBV28

CDR3 protein: SVELAGGPINEQF
J gene: TRBJ2-1
V gene: TRBV29-1

CDR3 protein: ASSFGVVNTEAF
J gene: TRBJ1-1
V gene: TRBV5-6

CDR3 protein: ASSPGQGNEKLF
J gene: TRBJ1-4
V gene: TRBV18

CDR3 protein: ASSRDRGYTGELF
J gene: TRBJ2-2
V gene: TRBV9

CDR3 protein: ASSPRTSGRGSQY
J gene: TRBJ2-5
V gene: TRBV28

CDR3 protein: ASSLGRGPTYEQY
J gene: TRBJ2-7
V gene: TRBV7-8

CDR3 protein: ASSLSGTSGRGEQF
J gene: TRBJ2-1
V gene: TRBV11-1

CDR3 protein: ASSPATVQETQY
J gene: TRBJ2-5
V gene: TRBV18

CDR3 protein: ASSLSRAGGLSEQF
J gene: TRBJ2-1
V gene: TRBV27

CDR3 protein: ASSLILAGGEQF
J gene: TRBJ2-1
V gene: TRBV27

CDR3 protein: ASSERDRGPPGQF
J gene: TRBJ2-1
V gene: TRBV2

CDR3 protein: ASSYSGTSGQNEQF
J gene: TRBJ2-1
V gene: TRBV6-6

CDR3 protein: ASSFRQIYGYT
J gene: TRBJ1-2
V gene: TRBV5-4

CDR3 protein: ASSLGLTGYT
J gene: TRBJ1-2
V gene: TRBV7-9

CDR3 protein: ASSPELTGDTQY
J gene: TRBJ2-3
V gene: TRBV25-1

CDR3 protein: ASRGRDSTYNEQF
J gene: TRBJ2-1
V gene: TRBV5-4

CDR3 protein: ASHFVGANVLT
J gene: TRBJ2-6
V gene: TRBV18

CDR3 protein: ASSLSGAPLYNEQF
J gene: TRBJ2-1
V gene: TRBV28

CDR3 protein: ASRSIVRLGFSSYNEQF
J gene: TRBJ2-1
V gene: TRBV11-2

CDR3 protein: ASSISALEKEKLF
J gene: TRBJ1-4
V gene: TRBV19

CDR3 protein: ASSLWQGAEGYT
J gene: TRBJ1-2
V gene: TRBV5-4

CDR3 protein: SVETGGPYEQY
J gene: TRBJ2-7
V gene: TRBV29-1

CDR3 protein: SAVRTYGYT
J gene: TRBJ1-2
V gene: TRBV20-1

CDR3 protein: ASSVSGTPGLYNEQF
J gene: TRBJ2-1
V gene: TRBV9